The subject of this entry is one T cell receptor (beta chain). Its antigen remains unknown. The record originates from a study of T cell repertoires in cytomegalovirus infection. Using its own MiXCR run on the reads, TCRdb lists one record per CDR3 protein. The table includes roughly 700,000 distinct CDR3 sequences, about 30% detected once. The receptor was isolated from a human donor in good health (CMV status not recorded). Some clones in this sample may be carry-over from other donors' samples. The sample here was cultured PBMCs, taken from culture after CMV antigen stimulation.

The CDR3 nucleotides are TGTGCCATCAGTGAGACGGAGGGCTACACCTTC. It is translated as CAISETEGYTF. This chain connects TRBV10-3 to TRBJ1-2; D remains unclear. Per the germline V gene, CDR1 is ENHRY and CDR2 is SYGVKD. Deletions cut 2 bases from V and 8 bases from J, with 6 bases between. The CDR3 extends over 11 amino acids.